This is a list of T cell receptor beta chains from one sample in a study of blood T cell repertoires in COVID-19. Sequenced by immunoSEQ multiplex PCR; TCRdb stores in-frame clones only, minus some. The sample holds more than 200,000 clones, about nine tenths seen once. Sequenced: peripheral blood. These receptors all come from a man older than 75 with acute or convalescent COVID-19. CDR3s include the opening cysteine and the closing phenylalanine or tryptophan. A D gene is named only where the DNA matches it firmly. A row's size may be missing; if present it is once, few, many or a size class.

v_call: TRBV28; d_call: .; clone_size: few; j_call: TRBJ1-2; cdr3_aa: CASGTSYGYTF; cdr3_nt: TGTGCCAGCGGTACAAGCTATGGCTACACCTTC
v_call: TRBV4-2; d_call: .; clone_size: .; j_call: TRBJ2-1; cdr3_aa: CASSPQGEVAYNEQFF; cdr3_nt: TGTGCCAGCAGCCCCCAGGGGGAGGTAGCCTACAATGAGCAGTTCTTC
v_call: TRBV30; d_call: .; clone_size: .; j_call: TRBJ1-2; cdr3_aa: CAWSVDSLTYGYTF; cdr3_nt: TGTGCCTGGAGTGTAGACAGCTTAACCTATGGCTACACCTTC
v_call: TRBV11-3; d_call: TRBD2; clone_size: .; j_call: TRBJ2-3; cdr3_aa: CASSLDGLAGNTDTQYF; cdr3_nt: TGTGCCAGCAGCTTAGACGGACTAGCGGGTAACACAGATACGCAGTATTTT
v_call: TRBV18; d_call: TRBD2; clone_size: .; j_call: TRBJ2-3; cdr3_aa: CASSPIGTSSTTDTQYF; cdr3_nt: TGTGCCAGCTCACCAATTGGGACTAGCTCCACGACAGATACGCAGTATTTT
v_call: TRBV18; d_call: .; clone_size: .; j_call: TRBJ1-1; cdr3_aa: CASSPPPGGNEAFF; cdr3_nt: TGTGCCAGCTCACCACCCCCGGGGGGGAATGAAGCTTTCTTT
v_call: TRBV9; d_call: .; clone_size: .; j_call: TRBJ1-5; cdr3_aa: CASSVQGSQPQHF; cdr3_nt: TGTGCCAGCAGCGTACAGGGGTCTCAGCCCCAGCATTTT
v_call: TRBV14; d_call: .; clone_size: .; j_call: TRBJ2-3; cdr3_aa: CASSPGGASTDTQYF; cdr3_nt: TGTGCCAGCAGCCCCGGTGGAGCTAGCACAGATACGCAGTATTTT
v_call: TRBV2; d_call: TRBD2; clone_size: .; j_call: TRBJ2-1; cdr3_aa: CASMLAGDRQFF; cdr3_nt: TGTGCCAGCATGCTAGCGGGAGATAGACAGTTCTTC
v_call: TRBV28; d_call: TRBD1; clone_size: once; j_call: TRBJ1-6; cdr3_aa: CASSSPGQGSGTPLHF; cdr3_nt: TGTGCCAGCAGTTCTCCCGGACAGGGATCCGGTACACCCCTCCACTTT
v_call: TRBV18; d_call: .; clone_size: .; j_call: TRBJ2-1; cdr3_aa: CASSTSLDPYNEQFF; cdr3_nt: TGTGCCAGCTCAACTTCTCTAGACCCCTACAATGAGCAGTTCTTC
v_call: TRBV5-1; d_call: TRBD1; clone_size: .; j_call: TRBJ2-1; cdr3_aa: CASSPTGESYNEQFF; cdr3_nt: TGCGCCAGCAGCCCGACAGGGGAATCCTACAATGAGCAGTTCTTC